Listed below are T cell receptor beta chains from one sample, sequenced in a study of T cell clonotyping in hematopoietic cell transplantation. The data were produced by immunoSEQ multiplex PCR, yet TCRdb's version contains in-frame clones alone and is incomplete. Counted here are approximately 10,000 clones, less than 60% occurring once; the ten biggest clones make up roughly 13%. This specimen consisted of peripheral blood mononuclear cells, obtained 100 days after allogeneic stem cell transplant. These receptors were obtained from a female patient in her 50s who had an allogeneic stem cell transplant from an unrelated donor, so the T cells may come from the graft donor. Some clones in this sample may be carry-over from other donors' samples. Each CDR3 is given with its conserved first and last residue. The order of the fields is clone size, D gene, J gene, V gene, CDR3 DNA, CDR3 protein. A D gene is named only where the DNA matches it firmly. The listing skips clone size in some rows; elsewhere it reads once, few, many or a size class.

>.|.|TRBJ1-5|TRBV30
TGTGCCTGGAGTGTACGGGGAGCGGGGAATGGGCCCCAGCATTTT
CAWSVRGAGNGPQHF
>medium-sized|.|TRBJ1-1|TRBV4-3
TGCGCCAGCAGCCAAGAGGCGGAAACCGAAGCTTTCTTT
CASSQEAETEAFF
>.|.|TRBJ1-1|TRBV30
TGTGCCTGGAACCCAGGGAACACTGAAGCTTTCTTT
CAWNPGNTEAFF
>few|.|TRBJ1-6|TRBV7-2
TGTGCCAGCAGCCAGGGCCGAGGATCACCCCTCCACTTT
CASSQGRGSPLHF
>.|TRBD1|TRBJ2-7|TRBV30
TGTGCCTGGGGGACAGGGCGTAACTCCTACGAGCAGTACTTC
CAWGTGRNSYEQYF
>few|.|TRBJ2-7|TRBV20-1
TGCAGTGCTAGACGAGGGTTGGAGCAGTACTTC
CSARRGLEQYF
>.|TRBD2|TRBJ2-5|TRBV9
TGTGCCAGCAGCACAGGACTAGCGGGGGGGGAGACCCAGTACTTC
CASSTGLAGGETQYF
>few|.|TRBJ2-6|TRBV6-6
TGTGCCAGCATCCACTCTGGGGCCAACGTCCTGACTTTC
CASIHSGANVLTF
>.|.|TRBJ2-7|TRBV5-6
TGTGCCAGCAGCCGTGGGGGGTATGGCTACGAGCAGTACTTC
CASSRGGYGYEQYF
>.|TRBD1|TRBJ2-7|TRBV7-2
TGTGCCAGCAGCTTTCGTCCAGGGGGAAGGTGGGAGCAGTACTTC
CASSFRPGGRWEQYF
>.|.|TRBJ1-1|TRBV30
TGTGCCTGGAGTTTGGGGGACCGGTCGAACACTGAAGCTTTCTTT
CAWSLGDRSNTEAFF
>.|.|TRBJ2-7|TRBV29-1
TGCAGCGTTGAGGTAGCGGACTACGAGCAGTACTTC
CSVEVADYEQYF
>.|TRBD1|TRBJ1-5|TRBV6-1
TGTGCCAGCAGCGGACAGGGAAGATGGGATCAGCCCCAGCATTTT
CASSGQGRWDQPQHF
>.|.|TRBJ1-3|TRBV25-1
TGTGCCAGCAGTGAACCCAAAGCCGGATACTCTGGAAACACCATATATTTT
CASSEPKAGYSGNTIYF
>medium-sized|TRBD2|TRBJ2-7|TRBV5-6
TGTGCCAGCAGCCGGGACCGAGGGACTAGAAACGAGCAGTACTTC
CASSRDRGTRNEQYF
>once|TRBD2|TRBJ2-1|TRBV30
TGTGCCTGGGGGAGGGGTTACAATGAGCAGTTCTTC
CAWGRGYNEQFF
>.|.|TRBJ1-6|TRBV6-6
TGTGCCAGCAGTTACCTGCAAAATTCACCCCTCCACTTT
CASSYLQNSPLHF